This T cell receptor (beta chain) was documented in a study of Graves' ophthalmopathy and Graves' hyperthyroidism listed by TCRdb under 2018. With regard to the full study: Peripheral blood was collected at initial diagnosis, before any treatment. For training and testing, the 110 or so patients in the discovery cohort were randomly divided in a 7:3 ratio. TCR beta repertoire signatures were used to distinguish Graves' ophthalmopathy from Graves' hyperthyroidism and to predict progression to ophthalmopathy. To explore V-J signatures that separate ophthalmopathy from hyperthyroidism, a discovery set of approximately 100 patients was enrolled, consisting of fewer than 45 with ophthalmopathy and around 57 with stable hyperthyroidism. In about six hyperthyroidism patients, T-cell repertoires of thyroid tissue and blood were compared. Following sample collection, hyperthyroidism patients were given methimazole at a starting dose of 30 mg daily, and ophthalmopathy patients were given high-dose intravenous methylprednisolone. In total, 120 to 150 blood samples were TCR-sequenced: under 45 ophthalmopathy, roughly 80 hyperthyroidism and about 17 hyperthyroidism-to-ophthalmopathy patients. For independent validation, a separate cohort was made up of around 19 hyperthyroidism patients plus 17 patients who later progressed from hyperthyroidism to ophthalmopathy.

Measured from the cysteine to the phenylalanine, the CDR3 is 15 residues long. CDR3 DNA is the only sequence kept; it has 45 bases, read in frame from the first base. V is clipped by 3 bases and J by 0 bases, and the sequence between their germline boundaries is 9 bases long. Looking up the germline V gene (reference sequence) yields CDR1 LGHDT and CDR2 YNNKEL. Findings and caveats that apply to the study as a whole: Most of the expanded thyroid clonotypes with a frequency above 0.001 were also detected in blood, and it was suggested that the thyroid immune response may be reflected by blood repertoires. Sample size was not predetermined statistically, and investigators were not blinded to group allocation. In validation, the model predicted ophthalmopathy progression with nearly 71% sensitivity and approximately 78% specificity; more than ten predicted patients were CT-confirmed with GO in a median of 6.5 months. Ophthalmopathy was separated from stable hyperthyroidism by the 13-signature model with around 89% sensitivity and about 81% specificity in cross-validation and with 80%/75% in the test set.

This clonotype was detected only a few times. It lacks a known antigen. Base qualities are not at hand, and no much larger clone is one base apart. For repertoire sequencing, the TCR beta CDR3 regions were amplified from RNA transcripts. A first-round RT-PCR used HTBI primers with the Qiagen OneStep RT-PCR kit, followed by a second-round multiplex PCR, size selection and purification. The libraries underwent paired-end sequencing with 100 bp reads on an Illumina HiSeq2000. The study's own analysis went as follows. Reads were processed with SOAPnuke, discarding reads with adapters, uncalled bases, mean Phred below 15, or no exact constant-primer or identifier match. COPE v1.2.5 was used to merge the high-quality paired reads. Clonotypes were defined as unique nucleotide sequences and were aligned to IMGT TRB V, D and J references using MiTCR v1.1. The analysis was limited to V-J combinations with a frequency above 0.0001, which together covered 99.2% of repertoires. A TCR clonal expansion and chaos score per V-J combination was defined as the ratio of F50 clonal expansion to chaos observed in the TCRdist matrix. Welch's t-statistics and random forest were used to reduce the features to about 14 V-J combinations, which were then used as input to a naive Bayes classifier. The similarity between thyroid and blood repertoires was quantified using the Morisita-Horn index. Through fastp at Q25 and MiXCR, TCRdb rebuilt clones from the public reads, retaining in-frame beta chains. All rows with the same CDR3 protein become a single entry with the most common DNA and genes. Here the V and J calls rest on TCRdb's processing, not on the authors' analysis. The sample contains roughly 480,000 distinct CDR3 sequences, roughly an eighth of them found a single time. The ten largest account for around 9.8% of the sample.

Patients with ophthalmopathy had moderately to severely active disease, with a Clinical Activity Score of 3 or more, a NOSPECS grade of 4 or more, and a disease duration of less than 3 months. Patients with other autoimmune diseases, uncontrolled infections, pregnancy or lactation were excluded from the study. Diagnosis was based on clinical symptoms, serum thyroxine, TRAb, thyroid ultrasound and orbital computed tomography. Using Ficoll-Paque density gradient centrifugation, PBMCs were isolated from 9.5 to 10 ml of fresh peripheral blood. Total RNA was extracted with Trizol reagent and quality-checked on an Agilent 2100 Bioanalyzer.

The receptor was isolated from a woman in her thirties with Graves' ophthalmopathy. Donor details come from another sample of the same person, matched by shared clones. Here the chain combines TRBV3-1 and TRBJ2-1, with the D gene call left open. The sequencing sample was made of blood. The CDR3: CASSHALSSYNEQFF. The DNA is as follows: TGTGCCAGCAGCCACGCGTTGAGCTCCTACAATGAGCAGTTCTTC.